This T cell receptor beta chain was documented in a study of human T cells and chemical hapten exposure. TCRdb itself ran the RACE reads through MiXCR, one entry per CDR3 protein. The repertoire has about 82,000 distinct CDR3 sequences, about an eighth of them found once; the top ten carry 4.5% to 6%. Noted time point: patch test 3, about 24 weeks after DPC sensitization. This sample's treatment: therapeutic diphenylcyclopropenone sensitization with weekly scalp DPC. This clonotype was seen many times. The TCR was taken from a woman aged 45 to 65 with alopecia areata. Some clones in this sample may be carry-over from other donors' samples. The sample was whole blood, taken in connection with sensitization to the hapten diphenylcyclopropenone (DPC).

The CDR3 nucleotides read TGCAGCGTCGTGATTAATTTGAACACTGAAGCTTTCTTT. The encoded protein is CSVVINLNTEAFF. V is TRBV29-1 and J is TRBJ1-1, with D uncertain. Trimming removed 6 bases at V and 0 bases at J, with 11 bases between. This CDR3 is 13 amino acids long. CDR1 is SQVTM, CDR2 ANQGSEA, per germline.